What follows are 5 T cell receptor beta chains derived from one specimen sequenced in a study of cytomegalovirus exposure and HLA in healthy donors. The PCR had 60 Vbeta and 13 Jbeta primers. Data came from immunoSEQ multiplex PCR; TCRdb stores just in-frame clones and leaves some out. The data hold 95,000 to 100,000 clones, with 75% observed a single time. The source material was PBMCs. The source of these receptors is a man aged 50 to 59 in good health and CMV-seronegative.

This chain joins TRBV27 and TRBJ2-5, with D uncertain. The CDR3 covers 13 residues. The V gene's germline CDR1 is MNHEY and CDR2 SMNVEV (reference sequence). Trimming removed 5 bases at V and 5 bases at J, with 12 bases between. The CDR3 loop reads CASSPGGMETQYF. CDR3 in DNA: TGTGCCAGCAGTCCCGGCGGTATGGAGACCCAGTACTTC.

The rearrangement links TRBV29-1 to TRBJ1-1; D is uncertain. This CDR3 is 12 amino acids long. Germline lookup yields CDR1 SQVTM and CDR2 ANQGSEA. V gave up 4 bases and J gave up 6 bases, with 12 bases separating them. The CDR3 spells CSVGWASAEAFF. The CDR3 bases are TGCAGCGTTGGTTGGGCTAGCGCTGAAGCTTTCTTT.

This sequence joins TRBV18 and TRBJ2-7; 7 bases align to TRBD1. The CDR3 is 12 residues long. Trimming at V came to 4 bases and at J to 6 bases, leaving 3 bases not matched to a gene. The germline V gene has CDR1 KGHSH and CDR2 LQKENI. The CDR3 coding sequence is TGTGCCAGCTCACAAACAGGGGCCGAGCAGTACTTC. Protein sequence: CASSQTGAEQYF.

V usage is TRBV6-1 and J usage is TRBJ1-4; D might be TRBD1 (6 bases). The CDR3 is 16 residues long. Germline values: CDR1 MNHNS, CDR2 SASEGT. The germline V and J ends were trimmed by 0 bases and 7 bases, with 15 bases remaining between them. In DNA form, the CDR3 reads TGTGCCAGCAGTGAAGCGGGCCAGGGGCGGTCTGAAAAACTGTTTTTT. Encoded protein: CASSEAGQGRSEKLFF.

The V and J genes are TRBV5-1 and TRBJ1-4; D may be TRBD1 (6 bases). The CDR3 runs 13 residues. Trimming removed 6 bases at V and 6 bases at J, with 12 bases between. Germline V gene lookup returns CDR1 SGHRS and CDR2 YFSETQ. The CDR3 DNA follows: TGCGCCAGCAACCGGGACACGGATGAAAAACTGTTTTTT. Translating gives CASNRDTDEKLFF.